The T cell receptor beta chain under discussion was sequenced for a study of blood T cell repertoires in COVID-19. Study summary: Whether acute or convalescent, the COVID-19 samples came from the United States, Italy and Spain.

In the authors' methods: By means of reference gene primer amplification, nucleated cell counts were estimated. Sequencing was performed with immunoSEQ multiplex PCR; in TCRdb, only in-frame clones are kept and a portion is missing. V and J calls and clone size are as listed in that table; D and trimming were resolved from the DNA. The sample includes 150,000 to 200,000 clones, 85% to 95% of them seen just once. The CDR3 spans 13 residues. CDR1 MRHNA and CDR2 SNTAGT come from the germline V gene. With V trimmed by 0 bases and J by 8 bases, 1 base remained unmatched. The Seattle site enrolled patients during active infection and followed them longitudinally.

The chain employs TRBV6-4 and TRBJ1-2, with 9 bases lining up with TRBD1. Specimen: peripheral blood. The clonotype comes from a woman aged 55-70 years with COVID-19, enrolled during active disease. Here the CDR3 reads CASSDSTGGGYTF. The CDR3 nucleotides are TGTGCCAGCAGTGACTCCACAGGGGGCGGCTACACCTTC.